Shown below are 30 T cell receptor beta chains from a single sample sequenced in a study of cytomegalovirus exposure and HLA in healthy donors (dated by TCRdb to 2016 to 2017). Receptors were amplified or captured by the immunoSEQ multiplex PCR assay. For the multiplex PCR, a mixture combining 60 forward primers for TCR Vbeta segments and 13 reverse primers for TCR Jbeta segments was used. TCRdb took over this immuneACCESS table, retaining in-frame rearrangements with V and J assigned. Such tables are incomplete; in checked studies, under half of the missing clones stem from an unresolved V gene, and the remainder is unexplained. The sample table holds some 210,000 clones, of which 75% to 90% were seen once. The top ten constitute roughly 1.3% of the sample. Sequences were obtained from PBMCs. These receptor sequences come from a young man in good health and CMV-seronegative.

The chain's CDR3 is CSATAQGKQFF. CDR3 sequence (DNA): TGCAGTGCTACGGCCCAGGGTAAGCAGTTCTTC. This rearrangement joins TRBV20-1 to TRBJ2-1, with D perhaps TRBD1 (5 bases). V was clipped by 4 bases and J by 11 bases, with 12 bases between them. There are 11 residues in the CDR3. CDR1 is DFQATT and CDR2 is SNEGSKA in the germline V gene (reference sequence).

The chain is built from TRBV5-4 and TRBJ2-7; 7 bases align to TRBD2. V lost 6 bases, J lost 7 bases, and 7 bases stayed unmatched. The CDR3 contains 12 residues. Germline V gene sequence: CDR1 SGHNT, CDR2 YYREEE (reference sequence). CDR3: CASTPMGGEQYF. The CDR3 DNA sequence: TGTGCCAGCACCCCGATGGGGGGGGAGCAGTACTTC.

V usage is TRBV6-5 and J usage is TRBJ2-5; D is unresolved. The germline V gene has CDR1 MNHEY and CDR2 SVGAGI. This CDR3 spans 15 amino acids. V lost 0 bases, J lost 4 bases, and 12 bases lay in between. The CDR3 is CASSYSMLVGETQYF. CDR3 DNA sequence: TGTGCCAGCAGTTACTCGATGCTAGTAGGAGAGACCCAGTACTTC.

This chain connects TRBV28 to TRBJ2-7; 8 nucleotides align to TRBD1. Germline lookup yields CDR1 MDHEN and CDR2 SYDVKM. Losses at the gene ends were 1 base for V and 2 bases for J; bases not matched to a gene: 7. There are 16 residues in the CDR3. The CDR3 here is CASSLSFGTGAYEQYF. DNA of the CDR3: TGTGCCAGCAGTTTATCGTTTGGGACAGGAGCCTACGAGCAGTACTTC.

The chain links TRBV5-6 to TRBJ2-3, with D possibly matching TRBD1 (5 bases). Germline CDR1 is SGHDT and CDR2 is YYEEEE. This CDR3 contains 14 residues. V lost 1 base and J lost 6, with 12 bases in between. In nucleotides, the CDR3 is TGTGCCAGCAGCTTGTTATCAGGGCGGGATACGCAGTATTTT. Protein sequence: CASSLLSGRDTQYF.

This clone has a single count. This chain joins TRBV5-1 and TRBJ2-5; D remains unclear. Trimming removed 4 bases from V and 0 bases from J, with 10 bases in between. Germline V gene lookup returns CDR1 SGHRS and CDR2 YFSETQ. The CDR3 is made up of 14 amino acids. In DNA form, the CDR3 reads TGCGCCAGCAGCATCATCCGGGACCAAGAGACCCAGTACTTC. Translating it yields CASSIIRDQETQYF.

The chain uses TRBV5-6 and TRBJ1-2; weak D call: TRBD1 (6 bases). Germline-derived CDR1 and CDR2 are SGHDT and YYEEEE. The CDR3 length is 16 residues. Trimming shortened V by 0 bases and J by 4 bases, and 16 bases separated the two germline ends. CDR3 nucleotides: TGTGCCAGCAGCTTGGTGGGGGCCCCTGCACCCTATGGCTACACCTTC. It codes for CASSLVGAPAPYGYTF.

This sequence joins TRBV11-2 and TRBJ1-4; tentative D call: TRBD1 (5 bases). Per the germline V gene, CDR1 is SGHAT and CDR2 is FQNNGV. This CDR3 region has 16 residues. Trimming removed 5 bases from V and 9 bases from J, with 22 bases in between. CDR3 amino acids: CASSPLRGGGEKKLFF. The CDR3 DNA follows: TGTGCCAGCAGCCCCCTCCGCGGGGGAGGTGAGAAAAAACTGTTTTTT.

V usage is TRBV7-2 and J usage is TRBJ2-5, with D possibly TRBD2 on 5 matching bases. The J call may be incorrect, as the DNA end agrees better with TRBJ2-7. Germline V gene sequence: CDR1 SGHTA, CDR2 FQGNSA. The CDR3 consists of 13 residues. CDR3 loop: CASSFSEAYEQYF. Here the CDR3 DNA reads TGTGCCAGCAGCTTTAGCGAGGCCTACGAGCAGTACTTC.

The V call is TRBV11-2, the J call TRBJ2-7, with D possibly matching TRBD2 (5 bases). The CDR3 spans 12 residues. V was trimmed by 1 base and J by 6 bases, leaving 7 bases between them. In germline, CDR1 is SGHAT, CDR2 FQNNGV. CDR3 amino acids: CASSLGEGEQYF. The CDR3 DNA is TGTGCCAGCAGCTTAGGTGAGGGCGAGCAGTACTTC. Using reference TRBV11-2 and TRBJ2-7 for the parts outside the CDR3, the full variable domain is EAGVAQSPRYKIIEKRQSVAFWCNPISGHATLYWYQQILGQGPKLLIQFQNNGVVDDSQLPKDRFSAERLKGVDSTLKIQPAKLEDSAVYLCASSLGEGEQYFGPGTRLTVT.

CDR3 sequence reads: CAISELPPQPQHF. The CDR3 DNA reads TGTGCCATCAGTGAGCTACCGCCTCAGCCCCAGCATTTT. This chain uses TRBV10-3 with TRBJ1-5; D ambiguous. Trimming took 2 bases from V and 6 from J, leaving 8 bases between them. In germline, CDR1 is ENHRY, CDR2 SYGVKD. The CDR3 runs 13 residues.

The chain has TRBV6-1 and TRBJ2-1; TRBD2 aligns across 13 bases. The V gene's germline CDR1 is MNHNS and CDR2 SASEGT. The V segment lost 4 bases and the J segment 0 bases; nucleotides outside the gene matches: 3. CDR3 length: 17 residues. CDR3 DNA sequence: TGTGCCAGCAGTGGGGGGACTAGCGGGAACTCCTACAATGAGCAGTTCTTC. This encodes CASSGGTSGNSYNEQFF.

The V call is TRBV19, the J call TRBJ2-6, with D hard to call. The V end was cut by 7 bases, the J end by 0 bases, with 4 bases between. This CDR3 is 13 amino acids long. CDR1 and CDR2 from the germline V gene are LNHDA and SQIVND (reference sequence). As DNA, the CDR3 is TGTGCCAGTACCTCCTCTGGGGCCAACGTCCTGACTTTC. Translated: CASTSSGANVLTF.

V usage is TRBV19 and J usage is TRBJ2-7, with TRBD1 identical over 8 bases. Trimming cost V 6 bases and J 3 bases; bases outside gene matches: 10. There are 15 residues in the CDR3. From germline, CDR1 is LNHDA and CDR2 SQIVND (reference sequence). As DNA, the CDR3 is TGTGCCAGTAGCCAGCCGGGGGACAGGCACTACGAGCAGTACTTC. Translating gives CASSQPGDRHYEQYF.

The chain employs TRBV14 and TRBJ2-7, with TRBD1 matching over 8 bases. V gave up 4 bases and J gave up 2 bases; unmatched junction bases: 10. Germline CDR1 SGHDN, CDR2 FVKESK. This CDR3 is 16 amino acids long. The CDR3 reads CASSLPRGTGTYEQYF. DNA for the CDR3: TGTGCCAGCAGCCTACCTCGAGGGACAGGAACCTACGAGCAGTACTTC.

The rearrangement links TRBV11-2 to TRBJ1-2; no definite D call. CDR1 and CDR2 from the germline V gene are SGHAT and FQNNGV. The CDR3 extends over 14 amino acids. V was pared by 0 bases and J by 3 bases, with 8 bases between. Here the CDR3 reads CASSLEAAYYGYTF. The CDR3 DNA is TGTGCCAGCAGCTTAGAGGCCGCTTACTATGGCTACACCTTC.

This rearrangement joins TRBV18 to TRBJ2-2; 12 bases match TRBD2. CDR1 KGHSH and CDR2 LQKENI come from the germline V gene. V shed 5 bases, J shed 5 bases, and the junction held 3 bases outside the gene matches. The CDR3 loop spans 15 amino acids. Written as DNA, the CDR3 is TGTGCCAGCTCAAAGACTAGCGGGAGAACCGGGGAGCTGTTTTTT. This codes for CASSKTSGRTGELFF.

This rearrangement joins TRBV19 to TRBJ1-1; TRBD1 matches at 7 bases. The CDR3 sequence is 13 residues long. CDR1 and CDR2 (germline): LNHDA, SQIVND (reference sequence). With V trimmed by 5 bases and J by 6 bases, 6 bases remained unmatched. CDR3 loop: CASSPDRTSEAFF. CDR3 sequence (DNA): TGTGCCAGTAGTCCGGACAGGACATCTGAAGCTTTCTTT.

The V call is TRBV28, the J call TRBJ2-7; TRBD1 might be the D (5 bases). V lost 7 bases and J 2 bases, leaving 21 bases between the germline ends. The CDR3 has 16 residues. Germline V CDR1 and CDR2: MDHEN, SYDVKM. The CDR3 coding sequence is TGTGCCAGCATTACCGCCTCCCTGAAGGGGCCCTACGAGCAGTACTTC. It encodes CASITASLKGPYEQYF.

The rearrangement uses TRBV5-6 and TRBJ2-7; 7 bases fit TRBD1. The length of the CDR3 is 15 residues. Trimming cost V 6 bases and J 3 bases; bases outside gene matches: 12. Germline V gene lookup returns CDR1 SGHDT and CDR2 YYEEEE. The CDR3 loop is CASTSSLGQNYEQYF. The CDR3 region has the DNA TGTGCCAGCACCTCTTCTTTGGGACAGAACTACGAGCAGTACTTC.

The rearrangement uses TRBV19 and TRBJ2-4; TRBD1 agrees at 9 bases. CDR3 length equals 13 residues. Looked up from germline, CDR1 is LNHDA and CDR2 is SQIVND (reference sequence). The V and J ends lost 8 bases and 7 bases, in that order; junction bases with no gene match: 6. The CDR3 is CASATGGTNIQYF. CDR3 nucleotides: TGTGCCAGTGCTACAGGGGGCACGAACATTCAGTACTTC.

The gene calls are TRBV4-1 and TRBJ2-3; no reliable D call. Germline V lookup: CDR1 MGHRA, CDR2 YSYEKL. Trimming removed 3 bases from V and 5 bases from J, with 9 bases in between. The CDR3 totals 13 residues. DNA of the CDR3: TGCGCCAGCAGCCAGTTCGGTAGAGATACGCAGTATTTT. It encodes CASSQFGRDTQYF.

The chain couples TRBV18 to TRBJ2-3; 7 bases match TRBD2. Germline loops: CDR1 KGHSH, CDR2 LQKENI. CDR3 length: 17 residues. After removal of 2 bases from V and 2 bases from J, the junction contained 10 bases not matched to a gene. The CDR3 DNA is TGTGCCAGCTCACCAGGGGAGGGAGGAGGAATCACAGATACGCAGTATTTT. Its protein is CASSPGEGGGITDTQYF.

This clone was picked up one time. The rearrangement uses TRBV7-2 and TRBJ1-4; weak D call: TRBD1 (5 bases). This CDR3 has 15 amino acids. Trimming removed 4 bases from V and 0 bases from J, with 9 bases in between. Per the germline V gene, CDR1 is SGHTA and CDR2 is FQGNSA. The CDR3 loop is CASSWGVATNEKLFF. The CDR3 DNA reads TGTGCCAGCAGCTGGGGGGTTGCAACTAATGAAAAACTGTTTTTT. The entire variable domain, with the rest obtained from reference TRBV7-2 and TRBJ1-4, is as follows: GAGVSQSPSNKVTEKGKDVELRCDPISGHTALYWYRQSLGQGLEFLIYFQGNSAPDKSGLPSDRFSAERTGGSVSTLTIQRTQQEDSAVYLCASSWGVATNEKLFFGSGTQLSVL.

This clone came up once. The chain uses TRBV28 and TRBJ1-1; D not resolved. CDR1 and CDR2 (germline): MDHEN, SYDVKM. The CDR3 loop spans 11 amino acids. The V end lost 6 bases, the J end lost 4 bases, and 6 bases lay between the germline ends. The CDR3 loop reads CASSLLTEAFF. As DNA, the CDR3 is TGTGCCAGCAGCCTTCTCACTGAAGCTTTCTTT. Combining the CDR3 with reference TRBV28 and TRBJ1-1 gives the whole variable domain DVKVTQSSRYLVKRTGEKVFLECVQDMDHENMFWYRQDPGLGLRLIYFSYDVKMKEKGDIPEGYSVSREKKERFSLILESASTNQTSMYLCASSLLTEAFFGQGTRLTVV.

Only a few counts were recorded for this clone. This sequence joins TRBV7-2 and TRBJ2-2; 7 bases map to TRBD2. This CDR3 spans 16 amino acids. After removal of 7 bases from V and 4 bases from J, the junction contained 12 bases not matched to a gene. Germline-derived CDR1 and CDR2 are SGHTA and FQGNSA. The CDR3 sequence: CASNLGLVGGTGELFF. The CDR3 bases are TGTGCCAGCAACCTTGGACTAGTGGGAGGCACCGGGGAGCTGTTTTTT.

V and J are TRBV28 and TRBJ1-2; 8 bases are shared with TRBD1. CDR3 length equals 14 residues. In germline, CDR1 is MDHEN, CDR2 SYDVKM. V lost 6 bases to trimming and J lost 8 bases; unmatched junction nucleotides: 11. CDR3: CASRHGQGGSGYTF. The CDR3 nucleotides read TGTGCCAGCAGACACGGACAGGGAGGGAGCGGCTACACCTTC.

Worth noting for this clone: The same CDR3 also results from other DNA sequences found in this sample. This chain links TRBV5-1 with TRBJ1-3; 8 bases agree with TRBD1. Losses at the gene ends were 4 bases for V and 0 bases for J; bases not matched to a gene: 3. This CDR3 has 15 residues. Per the germline V gene, CDR1 is SGHRS and CDR2 is YFSETQ. Here the CDR3 DNA reads TGCGCCAGCAGCCTGGACAGGGCCTCTGGAAACACCATATATTTT. It translates to CASSLDRASGNTIYF.

This rearrangement joins TRBV15 to TRBJ1-2; 8 bases align to TRBD1. In germline, CDR1 is LNHNV, CDR2 YYDKDF (reference sequence). CDR3 length: 14 amino acids. Trimming took 6 bases from V and 4 from J; bases not matched to a gene: 7. The CDR3 DNA follows: TGTGCCACCAGAACGGACAGGGCTAGCTATGGCTACACCTTC. This codes for CATRTDRASYGYTF. Full variable domain (outside the CDR3, taken from reference TRBV15 and TRBJ1-2): DAMVIQNPRYQVTQFGKPVTLSCSQTLNHNVMYWYQQKSSQAPKLLFHYYDKDFNNEADTPDNFQSRRPNTSFCFLDIRSPGLGDTAMYLCATRTDRASYGYTFGSGTRLTVV.

This chain uses TRBV4-1 with TRBJ2-3, with a possible D match to TRBD1 (6 bases). The germline CDR1 and CDR2 sequences are MGHRA and YSYEKL. The CDR3 spans 16 residues. V was clipped by 0 bases and J by 6 bases, with 16 bases between them. The CDR3 region is CASSQEVTGPADTQYF. As DNA, the CDR3 is TGCGCCAGCAGCCAAGAGGTCACAGGGCCGGCGGATACGCAGTATTTT.